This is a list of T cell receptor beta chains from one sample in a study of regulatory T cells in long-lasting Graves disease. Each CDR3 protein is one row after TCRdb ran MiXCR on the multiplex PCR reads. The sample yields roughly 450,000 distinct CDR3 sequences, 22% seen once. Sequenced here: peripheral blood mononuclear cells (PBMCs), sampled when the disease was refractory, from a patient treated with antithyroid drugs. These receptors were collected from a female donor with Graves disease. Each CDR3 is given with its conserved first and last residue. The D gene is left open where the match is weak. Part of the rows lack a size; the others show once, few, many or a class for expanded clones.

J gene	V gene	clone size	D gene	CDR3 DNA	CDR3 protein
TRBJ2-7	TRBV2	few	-	TGTGCCAGCGGCTTGGAGCGCTACGAGCAGTACTTC	CASGLERYEQYF
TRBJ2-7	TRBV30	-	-	TGTGCCTGGAGTATAGGGGGAGACTACGAGCAGTACTTC	CAWSIGGDYEQYF
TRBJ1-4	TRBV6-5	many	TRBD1	TGTGCCAGCAGTTGGACAGGGGTAGCGACTAATGAAAAACTGTTTTTT	CASSWTGVATNEKLFF
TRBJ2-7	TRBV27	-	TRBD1	TGTGCCAGCAGGCAGACAGGGGGCACCTACGAGCAGTACTTC	CASRQTGGTYEQYF
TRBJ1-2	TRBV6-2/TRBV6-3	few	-	TGTGCCAGCAGCCCAGCCGCGCGGCTTCACTATGGCTACACCTTC	CASSPAARLHYGYTF
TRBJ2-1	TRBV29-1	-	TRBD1	TGCAGCGTTGAACAGGGGGCTCTTGATGAGCAGTTCTTC	CSVEQGALDEQFF
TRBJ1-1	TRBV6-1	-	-	TGTGCCAGTTTTCAGGGGATGAACACTGAAGCTTTCTTT	CASFQGMNTEAFF
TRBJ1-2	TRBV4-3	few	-	TGCGCCAGCAGCCAAGATGAAAAGGGCGACTCGGCCTACACCTTC	CASSQDEKGDSAYTF
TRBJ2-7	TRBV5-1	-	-	TGCGCCAGCGCCATGGGAGACCGATGGGAGCAGTACTTC	CASAMGDRWEQYF
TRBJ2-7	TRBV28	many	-	TGTGCCAGCTCTCCCCTCCGGGCGAGAACCTACGAGCAGTACTTC	CASSPLRARTYEQYF
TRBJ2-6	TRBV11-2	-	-	TGTGCCAGCAGCTCACCGAAGGGGAAACTAGCCTCTGGGGCCAACGTCCTGACTTTC	CASSSPKGKLASGANVLTF
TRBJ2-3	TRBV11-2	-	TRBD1	TGTGCCAGCAGCTTCAGACAGGGAATAGGATCGACAGATACGCAGTATTTT	CASSFRQGIGSTDTQYF
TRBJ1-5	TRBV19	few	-	TGTGCCAGTAGTATCCAGGGGTTTGAGCCCCAGCATTTT	CASSIQGFEPQHF
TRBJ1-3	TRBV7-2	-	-	TGTGCCAGCAGCCTAAGGGGGGAAAACACCATATATTTT	CASSLRGENTIYF
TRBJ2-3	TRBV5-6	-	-	TGTGCCAGCGTCGACCTACGCGGGACGACAGATACGCAGTATTTT	CASVDLRGTTDTQYF
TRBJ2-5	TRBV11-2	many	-	TGTGCCAGCAGCGCTAGGGGTGAGACCCAGTACTTC	CASSARGETQYF
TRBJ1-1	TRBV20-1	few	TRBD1	TGCAGTGCTAGCGACAGGGGAGCTGAAGCTTTCTTT	CSASDRGAEAFF
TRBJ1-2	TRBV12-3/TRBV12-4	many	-	TGTGCCATCTTTAAGTTGTGGGTCTATGGCTACACCTTC	CAIFKLWVYGYTF
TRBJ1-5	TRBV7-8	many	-	TGTGCCAGCAGCCCGGAGGTATGGAGCAATCAGCCCCAGCATTTT	CASSPEVWSNQPQHF
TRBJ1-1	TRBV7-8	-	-	TGTGCCAGCAGCCCCGGGACTATCAACACTGAAGCTTTCTTT	CASSPGTINTEAFF
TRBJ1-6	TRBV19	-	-	TGTGCCAGTAGTCCCCCGGGGGCGCAGTATAATTCACCCCTCCACTTT	CASSPPGAQYNSPLHF
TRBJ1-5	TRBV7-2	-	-	TGCGCCAGCAGCCCCGGGTACCACTCCCAGGGCAATCAGCCCCAGCATTTT	CASSPGYHSQGNQPQHF
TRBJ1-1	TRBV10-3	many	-	TGTGCCATCAGTGGGACACCGAACACTGAAGCTTTCTTT	CAISGTPNTEAFF
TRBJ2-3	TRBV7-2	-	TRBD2	TGTGCCAGCAGCTTACTGCTAGCGGGGGGGTTAGATACGCAGTATTTT	CASSLLLAGGLDTQYF
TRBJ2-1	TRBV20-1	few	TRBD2	TGCAGTGCTAGAGATGCGGGGGAGGGCGCGGGAAGGGAGTTCTTC	CSARDAGEGAGREFF
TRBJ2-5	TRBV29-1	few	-	TGCAGCGCGGGGACCGGTGGGACCCAGTACTTC	CSAGTGGTQYF
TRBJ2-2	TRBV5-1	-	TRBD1	TGCGCCAGCAGCGGAAAATGGGACAGGGGAAGCACCGGGGAGCTGTTTTTT	CASSGKWDRGSTGELFF